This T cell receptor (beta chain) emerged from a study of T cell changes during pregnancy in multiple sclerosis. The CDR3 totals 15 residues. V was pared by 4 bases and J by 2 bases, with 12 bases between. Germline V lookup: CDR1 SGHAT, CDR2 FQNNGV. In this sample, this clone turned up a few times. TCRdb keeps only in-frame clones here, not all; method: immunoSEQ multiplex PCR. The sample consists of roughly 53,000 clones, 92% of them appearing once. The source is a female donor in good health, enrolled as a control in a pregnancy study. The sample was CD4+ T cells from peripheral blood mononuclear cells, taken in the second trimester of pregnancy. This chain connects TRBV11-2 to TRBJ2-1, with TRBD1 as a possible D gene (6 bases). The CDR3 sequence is CASSSYGTPYNEQFF. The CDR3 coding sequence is TGTGCCAGCAGCTCATACGGGACACCCTACAATGAGCAGTTCTTC.